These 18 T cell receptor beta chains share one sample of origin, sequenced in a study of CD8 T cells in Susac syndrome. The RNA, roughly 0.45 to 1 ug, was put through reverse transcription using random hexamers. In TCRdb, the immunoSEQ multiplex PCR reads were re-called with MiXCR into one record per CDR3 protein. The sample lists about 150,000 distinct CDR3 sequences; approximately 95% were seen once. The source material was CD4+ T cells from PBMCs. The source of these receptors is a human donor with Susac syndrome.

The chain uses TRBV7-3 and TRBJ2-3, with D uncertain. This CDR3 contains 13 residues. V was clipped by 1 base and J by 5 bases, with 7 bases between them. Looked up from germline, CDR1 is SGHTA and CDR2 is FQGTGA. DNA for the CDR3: TGTGCCAGCAGCTTAATTTGGAAAGATACGCAGTATTTT. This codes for CASSLIWKDTQYF.

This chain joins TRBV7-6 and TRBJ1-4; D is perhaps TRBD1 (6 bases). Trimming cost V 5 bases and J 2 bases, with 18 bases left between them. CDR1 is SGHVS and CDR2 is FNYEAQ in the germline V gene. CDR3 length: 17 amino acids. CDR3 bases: TGTGCCAGCAGCCCAGTAGCTAGGGGGGTGACTAATGAAAAACTGTTTTTT. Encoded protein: CASSPVARGVTNEKLFF.

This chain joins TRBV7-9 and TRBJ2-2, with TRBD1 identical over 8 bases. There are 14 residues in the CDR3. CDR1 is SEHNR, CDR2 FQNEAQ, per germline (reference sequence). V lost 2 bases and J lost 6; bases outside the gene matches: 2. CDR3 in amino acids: CASSLSGGPGELFF. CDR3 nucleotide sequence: TGTGCCAGCAGCTTATCAGGGGGCCCCGGGGAGCTGTTTTTT.

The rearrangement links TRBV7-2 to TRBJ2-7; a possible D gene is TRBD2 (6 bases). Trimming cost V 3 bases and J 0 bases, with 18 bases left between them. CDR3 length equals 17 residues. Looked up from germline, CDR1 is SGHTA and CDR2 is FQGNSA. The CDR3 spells CASSFHPGTPSSYEQYF. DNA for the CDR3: TGTGCCAGCAGCTTCCACCCAGGGACTCCGAGCTCCTACGAGCAGTACTTC. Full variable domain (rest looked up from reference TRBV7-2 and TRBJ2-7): GAGVSQSPSNKVTEKGKDVELRCDPISGHTALYWYRQSLGQGLEFLIYFQGNSAPDKSGLPSDRFSAERTGGSVSTLTIQRTQQEDSAVYLCASSFHPGTPSSYEQYFGPGTRLTVT.

In DNA form, the CDR3 reads TGTGCCAGTCGGAGAGGAGGGAAGGAGACCCAGTACTTC. This gives the protein CASRRGGKETQYF. The genes are TRBV6-6 and TRBJ2-5, with D possibly matching TRBD2 (6 bases). Germline CDR1 is MNHNY and CDR2 is SVGAGI (reference sequence). This CDR3 comprises 13 residues. V gave up 9 bases and J gave up 5 bases, with 16 bases separating them.

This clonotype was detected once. The CDR3 loop reads CASSQYRGYGELFF. The CDR3 region has the DNA TGTGCCAGCAGCCAATACAGGGGTTACGGGGAGCTGTTTTTT. The chain links TRBV3-1 to TRBJ2-2; 7 bases are shared with TRBD1. Looked up from germline, CDR1 is LGHDT and CDR2 is YNNKEL (reference sequence). The CDR3 is 14 residues long. Trimming at V came to 2 bases and at J to 7 bases, leaving 4 bases not matched to a gene.

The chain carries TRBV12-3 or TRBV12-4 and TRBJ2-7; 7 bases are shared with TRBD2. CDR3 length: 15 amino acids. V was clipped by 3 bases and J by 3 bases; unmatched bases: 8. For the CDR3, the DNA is TGTGCCAGCAGTTTGTCCTACGGCGGGGGCTACGAGCAGTACTTC. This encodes CASSLSYGGGYEQYF.

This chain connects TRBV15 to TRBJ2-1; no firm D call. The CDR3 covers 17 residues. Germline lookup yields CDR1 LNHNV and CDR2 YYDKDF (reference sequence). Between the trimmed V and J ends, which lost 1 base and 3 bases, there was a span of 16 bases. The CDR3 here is CATSRGSTTAGYNEQFF. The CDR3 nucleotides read TGTGCCACCAGCAGAGGATCTACTACCGCTGGCTACAATGAGCAGTTCTTC. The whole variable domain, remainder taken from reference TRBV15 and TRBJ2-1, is DAMVIQNPRYQVTQFGKPVTLSCSQTLNHNVMYWYQQKSSQAPKLLFHYYDKDFNNEADTPDNFQSRRPNTSFCFLDIRSPGLGDTAMYLCATSRGSTTAGYNEQFFGPGTRLTVL.

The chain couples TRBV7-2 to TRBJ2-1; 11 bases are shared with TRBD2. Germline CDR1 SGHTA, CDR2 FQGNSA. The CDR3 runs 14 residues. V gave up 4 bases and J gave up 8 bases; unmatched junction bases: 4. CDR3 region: CASSWSSGGYEQFF. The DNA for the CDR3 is TGTGCCAGCAGCTGGTCTAGCGGGGGGTATGAGCAGTTCTTC.

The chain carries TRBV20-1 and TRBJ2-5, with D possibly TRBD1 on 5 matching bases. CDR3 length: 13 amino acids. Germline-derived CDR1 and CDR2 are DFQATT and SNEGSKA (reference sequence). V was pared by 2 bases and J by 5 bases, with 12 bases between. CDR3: CSARMGSGETQYF. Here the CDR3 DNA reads TGCAGTGCTAGAATGGGGTCAGGGGAGACCCAGTACTTC.

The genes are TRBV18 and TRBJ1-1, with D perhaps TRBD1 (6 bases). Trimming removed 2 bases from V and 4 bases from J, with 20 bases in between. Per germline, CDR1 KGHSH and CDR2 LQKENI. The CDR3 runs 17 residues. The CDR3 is CASSPVGGPVSGTEAFF. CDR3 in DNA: TGTGCCAGCTCACCAGTCGGGGGCCCTGTCTCCGGCACTGAAGCTTTCTTT.

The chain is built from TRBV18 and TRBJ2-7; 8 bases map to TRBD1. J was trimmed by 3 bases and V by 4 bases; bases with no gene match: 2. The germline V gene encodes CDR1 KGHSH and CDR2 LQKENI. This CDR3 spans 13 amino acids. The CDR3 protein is CASSRGTGYEQYF. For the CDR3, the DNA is TGTGCCAGCTCACGGGGGACAGGCTACGAGCAGTACTTC.

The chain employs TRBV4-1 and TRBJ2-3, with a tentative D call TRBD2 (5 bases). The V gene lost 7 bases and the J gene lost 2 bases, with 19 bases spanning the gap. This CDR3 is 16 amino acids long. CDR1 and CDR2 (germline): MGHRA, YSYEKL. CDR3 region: CASTPIGLALTDTQYF. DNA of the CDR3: TGCGCCAGCACCCCGATCGGGCTAGCTCTCACAGATACGCAGTATTTT.

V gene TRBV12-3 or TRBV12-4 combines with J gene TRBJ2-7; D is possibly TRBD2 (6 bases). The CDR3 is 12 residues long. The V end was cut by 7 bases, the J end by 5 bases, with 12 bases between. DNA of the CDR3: TGTGCCAGCAACCTCGGAGGGGACGAGCAGTACTTC. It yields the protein CASNLGGDEQYF.

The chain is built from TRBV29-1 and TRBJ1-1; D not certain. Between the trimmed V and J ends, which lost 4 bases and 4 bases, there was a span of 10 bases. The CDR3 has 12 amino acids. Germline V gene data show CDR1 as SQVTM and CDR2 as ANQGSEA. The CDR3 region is CSVVDPFTEAFF. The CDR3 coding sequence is TGCAGCGTTGTAGACCCCTTCACTGAAGCTTTCTTT. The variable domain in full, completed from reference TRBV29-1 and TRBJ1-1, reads SAVISQKPSRDICQRGTSLTIQCQVDSQVTMMFWYRQQPGQSLTLIATANQGSEATYESGFVIDKFPISRPNLTFSTLTVSNMSPEDSSIYLCSVVDPFTEAFFGQGTRLTVV.

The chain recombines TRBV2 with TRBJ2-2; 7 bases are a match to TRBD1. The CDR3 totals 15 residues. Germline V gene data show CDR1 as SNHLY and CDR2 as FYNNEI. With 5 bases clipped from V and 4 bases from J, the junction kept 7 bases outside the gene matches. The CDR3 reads CASSYRDSGTGELFF. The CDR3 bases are TGTGCCAGCAGTTACCGGGACAGTGGCACCGGGGAGCTGTTTTTT.

The CDR3 sequence: CASRMGRGVQETQYF. The CDR3 DNA is TGTGCCAGCAGGATGGGGCGGGGGGTTCAAGAGACCCAGTACTTC. V is TRBV6-2 or TRBV6-3 and J is TRBJ2-5; 8 bases align to TRBD2. The CDR3 consists of 15 residues. V shed 6 bases and J 2 bases; nucleotides not matched to a gene: 8. CDR1 and CDR2 (germline): MNHEY, SVGEGT.

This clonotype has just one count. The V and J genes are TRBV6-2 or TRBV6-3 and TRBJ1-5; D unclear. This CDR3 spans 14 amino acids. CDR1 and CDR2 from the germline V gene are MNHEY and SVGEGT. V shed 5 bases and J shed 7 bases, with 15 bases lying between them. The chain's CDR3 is CASSTLNDKQPQHF. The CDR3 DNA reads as TGTGCCAGCAGTACCCTTAACGACAAACAGCCCCAGCATTTT.